This section outlines one T cell receptor (beta chain) sequence together with its context. The data derive from a study of shared clonotypes between healthy human individuals. Assay used: immunoSEQ multiplex PCR; TCRdb lists only in-frame clones, some missing. Here the sample spans around 350,000 clones, around four fifths being singletons. From germline, CDR1 is SGHRS and CDR2 YFSETQ. V lost 1 base, J lost 8 bases, and 10 bases stayed unmatched. The CDR3 runs 17 residues. This sequence was found in a man aged 25-45 years in good health. The V and J genes are TRBV5-1 and TRBJ1-6; 9 bases match TRBD1. The sample taken for sequencing was memory CD4+ T cells sorted from blood. Specified subset: CD45RA-negative fraction. CDR3 DNA: TGCGCCAGCAGCTTGCGGATCGGACAGGGGAAGGATTCACCCCTCCACTTT. It codes for CASSLRIGQGKDSPLHF.